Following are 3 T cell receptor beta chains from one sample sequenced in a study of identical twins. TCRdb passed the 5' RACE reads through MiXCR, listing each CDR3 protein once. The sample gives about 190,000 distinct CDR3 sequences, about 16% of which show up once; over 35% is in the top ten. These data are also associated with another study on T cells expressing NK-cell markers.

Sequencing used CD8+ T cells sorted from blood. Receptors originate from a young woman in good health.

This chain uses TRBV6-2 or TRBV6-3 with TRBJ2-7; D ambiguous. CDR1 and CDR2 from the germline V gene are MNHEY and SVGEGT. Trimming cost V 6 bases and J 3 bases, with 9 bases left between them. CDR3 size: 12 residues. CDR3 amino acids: CASSKDGYEQYF. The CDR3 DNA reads TGTGCCAGCAGCAAGGACGGCTACGAGCAGTACTTC.

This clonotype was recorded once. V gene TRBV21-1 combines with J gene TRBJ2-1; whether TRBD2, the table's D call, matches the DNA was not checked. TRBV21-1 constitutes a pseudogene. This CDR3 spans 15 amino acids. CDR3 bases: TGTGCCAGCAGCAACGCGGGACTAGCAGTGTGTGAGCAGTTCTTC. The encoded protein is CASSNAGLAVCEQFF.

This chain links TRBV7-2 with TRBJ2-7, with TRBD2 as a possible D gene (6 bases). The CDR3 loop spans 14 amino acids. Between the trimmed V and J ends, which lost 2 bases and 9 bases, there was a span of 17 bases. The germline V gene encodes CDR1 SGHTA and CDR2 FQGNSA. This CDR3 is CASSLWGGPQGQYF. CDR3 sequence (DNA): TGTGCCAGCAGCTTATGGGGAGGCCCTCAGGGGCAGTACTTC.